Shown below are 15 T cell receptor beta chains from a single sample sequenced in a study of T cell responses to AZD1222 COVID-19 vaccine. TCRdb's copy holds only in-frame clones and misses some; the assay was immunoSEQ multiplex PCR. The data show about 150,000 clones, 70% to 90% seen once. Sequencing was performed on peripheral blood, taken on day 0 of MenACWY control vaccination. These receptors were taken from an adult in good health.

V and J are TRBV7-9 and TRBJ1-1; TRBD1 matches at 7 bases. Per germline, CDR1 SEHNR and CDR2 FQNEAQ (reference sequence). The V segment lost 2 bases and the J segment 7 bases; nucleotides outside the gene matches: 19. The CDR3 is 18 residues long. The CDR3 reads CASSLLANSPRTGVEAFF. The CDR3 DNA is TGTGCCAGCAGCTTATTAGCGAATTCCCCGAGAACAGGGGTTGAAGCTTTCTTT. The full variable domain, with the rest looked up from reference TRBV7-9 and TRBJ1-1, is DTGVSQNPRHKITKRGQNVTFRCDPISEHNRLYWYRQTLGQGPEFLTYFQNEAQLEKSRLLSDRFSAERPKGSFSTLEIQRTEQGDSAMYLCASSLLANSPRTGVEAFFGQGTRLTVV.

The chain couples TRBV3-1 (or the pseudogene TRBV3-2) to TRBJ1-6; perhaps TRBD1 as D (5 bases). The V gene lost 1 base and the J gene lost 7 bases, with 11 bases spanning the gap. CDR1 and CDR2 (germline): LGHDT, YNNKEL (reference sequence). CDR3 length: 15 amino acids. In DNA, the CDR3 is TGTGCCAGCAGCCAAGGTGGGACTGCAAATTCACCCCTCCACTTT. It specifies CASSQGGTANSPLHF.

The chain carries TRBV5-5 and TRBJ1-6; D is ambiguous. In germline, CDR1 is SGHKS, CDR2 YYEKEE (reference sequence). The CDR3 extends over 16 amino acids. Trimming removed 1 base at V and 5 bases at J, with 13 bases between. CDR3 amino acids: CASSLIRAENNSPLHF. CDR3 DNA sequence: TGTGCCAGCAGCTTGATCCGAGCTGAAAATAATTCACCCCTCCACTTT.

The V and J genes are TRBV2 and TRBJ2-7; 8 bases match TRBD1. This CDR3 has 15 residues. The V gene end was trimmed by 4 bases and the J gene end by 3 bases; junction bases not matched to a gene: 8. Germline V gene lookup returns CDR1 SNHLY and CDR2 FYNNEI. CDR3 sequence reads: CASSAAGTGHYEQYF. The DNA of the CDR3 is TGTGCCAGCAGTGCGGCCGGGACAGGCCACTACGAGCAGTACTTC.

This clone occurred a few times. The rearrangement uses TRBV7-9 and TRBJ2-7, with TRBD2 identical over 11 bases. Germline CDR1 is SEHNR and CDR2 is FQNEAQ (reference sequence). Trimming cost V 4 bases and J 4 bases; bases outside gene matches: 0. The CDR3 is 13 residues long. The DNA for the CDR3 is TGTGCCAGCAGCTCTAGCGGGGGGTACGAGCAGTACTTC. Its protein is CASSSSGGYEQYF.

This clone was detected only a few times. The J gene is TRBJ1-6, the V gene TRBV5-6; 7 bases map to TRBD1. This CDR3 has 15 residues. Germline V lookup: CDR1 SGHDT, CDR2 YYEEEE. J gave up 9 bases and V 4 bases, and 10 bases lay outside the gene matches. CDR3 nucleotide sequence: TGTGCCAGCAGCCCGGGGGGACAGCTCGCTTCACCCCTCCACTTT. Translating it yields CASSPGGQLASPLHF.

The chain uses TRBV19 and TRBJ1-1; weak D call: TRBD1 (5 bases). The CDR3 runs 15 residues. V dropped 3 bases and J dropped 4 bases, with 15 bases sitting between them. Germline-derived CDR1 and CDR2 are LNHDA and SQIVND (reference sequence). CDR3 in DNA: TGTGCCAGTAGTATCCGGGACGGCGACTTCACTGAAGCTTTCTTT. Translating it yields CASSIRDGDFTEAFF.

The rearrangement joins TRBV19 to TRBJ2-1; TRBD2 matches at 10 bases. V lost 6 bases to trimming and J lost 4 bases; unmatched junction nucleotides: 3. The V gene's germline CDR1 is LNHDA and CDR2 SQIVND (reference sequence). The CDR3 contains 14 residues. CDR3 coding DNA: TGTGCCAGTAGGAGCGGGGGGGTTTACAATGAGCAGTTCTTC. Amino acid sequence: CASRSGGVYNEQFF.

The chain is built from TRBV4-3 and TRBJ2-7, with 8 positions matching TRBD1. The CDR3 totals 14 residues. Germline trimming cut 4 bases from V and 7 bases from J; bases unmatched to any gene: 9. Germline assignment: CDR1 LGHNA and CDR2 YSLEER. The CDR3 nucleotides read TGCGCCAGCAGCCCAGGGCAGGGGGCGGGGGAGCAGTACTTC. Its translation is CASSPGQGAGEQYF.

The chain uses TRBV7-2 and TRBJ1-3; unclear D gene. CDR1 SGHTA and CDR2 FQGNSA come from the germline V gene. V was pared by 1 base and J by 2 bases, with 12 bases between. The CDR3 runs to 16 residues. The DNA for the CDR3 is TGTGCCAGCAGCTTAGGGACGGCATCCGCTGGAAACACCATATATTTT. This sequence encodes CASSLGTASAGNTIYF. Full variable domain (remainder filled in from reference TRBV7-2 and TRBJ1-3): GAGVSQSPSNKVTEKGKDVELRCDPISGHTALYWYRQSLGQGLEFLIYFQGNSAPDKSGLPSDRFSAERTGGSVSTLTIQRTQQEDSAVYLCASSLGTASAGNTIYFGEGSWLTVV.

This clone was recorded only once. The J gene is TRBJ1-5, the V gene TRBV24-1; no clear D. The CDR3 covers 15 residues. V shed 4 bases and J shed 6 bases, with 15 bases lying between them. Germline CDR1 is KGHDR and CDR2 is SFDVKD. The CDR3 DNA is TGTGCCACCAGTGACAGGACGTTAGGTACTCAGCCCCAGCATTTT. It yields the protein CATSDRTLGTQPQHF.

The chain has TRBV7-8 and TRBJ1-5, with 10 bases lining up with TRBD1. The J segment lost 5 bases and the V segment lost 4 bases, leaving 5 bases of the junction unmatched. The CDR3 runs 15 residues. The V gene's germline CDR1 is SGHVS and CDR2 FQNEAQ. This CDR3 reads CASSSDRGLYQPQHF. As DNA, the CDR3 is TGTGCCAGCAGCTCCGACAGGGGGCTTTATCAGCCCCAGCATTTT. The variable domain in full, completed from reference TRBV7-8 and TRBJ1-5, reads GAGVSQSPRYKVAKRGQDVALRCDPISGHVSLFWYQQALGQGPEFLTYFQNEAQLDKSGLPSDRFFAERPEGSVSTLKIQRTQQEDSAVYLCASSSDRGLYQPQHFGDGTRLSIL.

The rearrangement uses TRBV5-1 and TRBJ1-3; 7 nucleotides agree with TRBD1. This CDR3 is built from 15 residues. Germline loops: CDR1 SGHRS, CDR2 YFSETQ. V dropped 7 bases and J dropped 4; count of bases not matched to a gene: 11. The CDR3 sequence: CASRPAGGAGNTIYF. The CDR3 DNA sequence: TGCGCCAGCCGCCCGGCAGGGGGAGCAGGAAACACCATATATTTT.

This chain connects TRBV24-1 to TRBJ1-1; weak D call: TRBD1 (5 bases). The CDR3 runs to 13 residues. Germline loops: CDR1 KGHDR, CDR2 SFDVKD. The ends were cut back, 4 bases at V and 11 bases at J, with 16 bases in the middle. The chain's CDR3 is CATSDYMTEGAFF. DNA for the CDR3: TGTGCCACCAGTGACTATATGACAGAGGGGGCTTTCTTT.

The chain has TRBV5-6 and TRBJ2-7; 7 bases are shared with TRBD1. V lost 4 bases, J lost 3 bases, and 7 bases stayed unmatched. The CDR3 length is 14 residues. CDR1 is SGHDT, CDR2 YYEEEE, per germline. The CDR3 region has the DNA TGTGCCAGCAGCCTTAAAGGGGGCCTCTACGAGCAGTACTTC. Translation: CASSLKGGLYEQYF.